This T cell receptor (beta chain) was found in a study of PD-1 blockade in classical Hodgkin lymphoma. Study-wide results and limits: CD4+ TCR diversity, unlike CD8+, climbed significantly by C4D1.

Generated by immunoSEQ multiplex PCR, the TCRdb table keeps only in-frame clones and is missing some. Altogether about 72,000 clones are present, 93% being singletons, with the ten largest covering 6.5% to 8%. After autologous stem cell transplantation all patients relapsed, and prior brentuximab vedotin exposure differed between cohorts. As regards this clone: Its specificity is unknown.

This TCR came from a human donor with classical Hodgkin lymphoma. The material sequenced was peripheral blood mononuclear cells (PBMCs), taken at baseline.

CDR3 nucleotides: TGTGCCAGCAGCTTAGCACCCCTCGGGGCCAACGTCCTGACTTTC. Protein sequence: CASSLAPLGANVLTF. The chain has TRBV7-9 and TRBJ2-6; D is uncertain. V was clipped by 0 bases and J by 4 bases, with 7 bases between them. Germline values: CDR1 SEHNR, CDR2 FQNEAQ (reference sequence). This CDR3 has 15 amino acids.